Shown below are 30 T cell receptor beta chains from a single sample sequenced in a study of early T cells in non-severe SARS-CoV-2 infection. MiXCR, run by TCRdb on the 5' RACE reads, gives a single entry per CDR3 protein. The table includes 25,000 to 35,000 distinct CDR3 sequences, approximately 5.2% detected once. The specimen was whole blood. Receptors originate from an adult who was a healthcare worker with PCR-confirmed SARS-CoV-2 infection or an uninfected control (not recorded which).

This clonotype was found many times. CDR3 in DNA: TGTGCCAGTAGTCTCCAAAGCGGGATTTCAAATGAGCAGTTCTTC. Its protein product is CASSLQSGISNEQFF. The rearrangement uses TRBV19 and TRBJ2-1; 7 bases match TRBD2. Germline V gene sequence: CDR1 LNHDA, CDR2 SQIVND (reference sequence). This CDR3 contains 15 residues. Trimming took 5 bases from V and 7 from J; bases not matched to a gene: 11.

This clonotype was detected ten times or more. This chain joins TRBV5-1 and TRBJ2-3; D unclear. The length of the CDR3 is 16 residues. Germline V lookup: CDR1 SGHRS, CDR2 YFSETQ. Trimming shortened V by 0 bases and J by 0 bases, and 11 bases separated the two germline ends. CDR3: CASSLETVPSTDTQYF. The CDR3 coding sequence is TGCGCCAGCAGCTTGGAAACTGTCCCTAGCACAGATACGCAGTATTTT.

This clonotype was observed many times. The chain is built from TRBV11-3 and TRBJ2-1; TRBD2 is a possible D gene (6 bases). Germline CDR1 SGHNT, CDR2 YENEEA. The CDR3 is 18 amino acids. Trimming removed 2 bases at V and 6 bases at J, with 23 bases between. The CDR3 region has the DNA TGTGCCAGCAGCTTAACGGCTATAGCGGAAGCCAGAACCAATGAGCAGTTCTTC. Its translation is CASSLTAIAEARTNEQFF. Complete variable domain (other parts from reference TRBV11-3 and TRBJ2-1): EAGVVQSPRYKIIEKKQPVAFWCNPISGHNTLYWYLQNLGQGPELLIRYENEEAVDDSQLPKDRFSAERLKGVDSTLKIQPAELGDSAVYLCASSLTAIAEARTNEQFFGPGTRLTVL.

This clonotype was detected many times. V gene TRBV29-1 combines with J gene TRBJ2-2; 9 bases fit TRBD1. The ends lost 7 bases at V and 0 bases at J; junction bases unmatched: 12. CDR1 is SQVTM, CDR2 ANQGSEA, per germline. This CDR3 comprises 17 residues. CDR3 coding DNA: TGCAGCGCCTCCTTATTACAGGGGGCACCGAACACCGGGGAGCTGTTTTTT. Its translation: CSASLLQGAPNTGELFF.

This clonotype has more than one count but fewer than ten. The gene calls are TRBV3-1 and TRBJ2-1; D not resolved. The V and J ends lost 4 bases and 8 bases respectively, with 15 bases between them. Germline V CDR1 and CDR2: LGHDT, YNNKEL (reference sequence). The CDR3 consists of 14 residues. The CDR3 coding sequence is TGTGCCAGCAGCCCACAGTATATTTTTTATGAGCAGTTCTTC. Translating gives CASSPQYIFYEQFF.

J is TRBJ2-2 and V is TRBV11-2; D not resolved. Germline lookup yields CDR1 SGHAT and CDR2 FQNNGV. V was shortened by 4 bases and J by 1 base, with 7 bases between the two germline ends. The length of the CDR3 is 14 residues. CDR3 amino acids: CASSSRLNTGELFF. The CDR3 DNA reads TGTGCCAGCAGCTCCCGTTTGAACACCGGGGAGCTGTTTTTT.

This clonotype occurred a few times. The chain uses TRBV20-1 and TRBJ1-5, with D perhaps TRBD1 (5 bases). Germline CDR1 DFQATT, CDR2 SNEGSKA (reference sequence). V was trimmed by 3 bases and J by 6 bases, leaving 12 bases between them. This CDR3 region has 13 residues. CDR3: CSASSSGSQPQHF. The CDR3 region has the DNA TGCAGTGCTAGTTCGTCAGGGAGTCAGCCCCAGCATTTT.

The chain combines TRBV7-9 with TRBJ2-5, with 10 bases identical to TRBD1. This CDR3 region has 15 residues. CDR1 is SEHNR and CDR2 is FQNEAQ in the germline V gene (reference sequence). V dropped 5 bases and J dropped 2; count of bases not matched to a gene: 5. The DNA for the CDR3 is TGTGCCAGCAGCACCGCGGACAGGGGGCAAGAGACCCAGTACTTC. This translates into CASSTADRGQETQYF.

This clonotype was picked up a small number of times. The chain couples TRBV7-8 to TRBJ2-1; the D gene is possibly TRBD1 (6 bases). V gave up 1 base and J gave up 0 bases, with 10 bases separating them. The CDR3 length is 16 residues. Germline assignment: CDR1 SGHVS and CDR2 FQNEAQ. As DNA, the CDR3 is TGTGCCAGCAGCTTAGGGACAGCAAGCTCCTACAATGAGCAGTTCTTC. This sequence encodes CASSLGTASSYNEQFF.

This clonotype was detected ten times or more. J is TRBJ2-2 and V is TRBV7-6; D possibly matches TRBD1 or TRBD2 (5 bases each). The CDR3 runs to 16 residues. Trimming left V 5 bases short and J 2 bases short, with 15 bases between. Germline-derived CDR1 and CDR2 are SGHVS and FNYEAQ. The chain's CDR3 is CASSREAGTNTGELFF. CDR3 nucleotides: TGTGCCAGCAGCCGAGAGGCAGGGACCAACACCGGGGAGCTGTTTTTT.

This clonotype was detected a few times. The chain employs TRBV7-2 and TRBJ1-3, with TRBD1 matching over 9 bases. This CDR3 contains 14 residues. With 5 bases clipped from V and 7 bases from J, the junction kept 6 bases outside the gene matches. Germline V CDR1 and CDR2: SGHTA, FQGNSA. This CDR3 reads CASSQGQGPNTIYF. The CDR3 DNA reads TGTGCCAGCAGCCAGGGACAGGGACCCAACACCATATATTTT.

Concerning this clonotype itself: A much larger clone lies one base from this, so it may be a read error. This chain joins TRBV7-9 and TRBJ2-3; no reliable D call. The CDR3 length is 13 residues. CDR1 SEHNR and CDR2 FQNEAQ come from the germline V gene (reference sequence). Here the CDR3 DNA reads TGTGCCAGCAGCCCCAGGAGCATAGATACGCAGTATTTT. It specifies CASSPRSIDTQYF.

This clonotype was detected many times. The CDR3 DNA is TGCAGTGCTAGAGAAACCCGCCGGTTAGCTAACTATGGCTACACCTTC. Residues: CSARETRRLANYGYTF. This chain connects TRBV20-1 to TRBJ1-2; D remains unclear. The germline CDR1 and CDR2 sequences are DFQATT and SNEGSKA (reference sequence). V gave up 0 bases and J gave up 0 bases, with 14 bases separating them. CDR3 length: 16 amino acids.

The J gene is TRBJ2-7, the V gene TRBV18; 9 bases match TRBD2. The CDR3 length is 15 residues. Germline V gene sequence: CDR1 KGHSH, CDR2 LQKENI. V lost 0 bases to trimming and J lost 3 bases; unmatched junction nucleotides: 3. CDR3 DNA: TGTGCCAGCTCACCACCGGGTAGCGGGAGCTACGAGCAGTACTTC. It specifies CASSPPGSGSYEQYF.

This clonotype was counted at least ten times. The chain links TRBV7-2 to TRBJ1-6; D not certain. CDR1 and CDR2 (germline): SGHTA, FQGNSA. Deletions cut 0 bases from V and 13 bases from J, with 10 bases between. CDR3 length: 13 amino acids. In nucleotides, the CDR3 is TGTGCCAGCAGCTTAGCGCTGGTCTCGCCCCTCCACTTT. The encoded protein is CASSLALVSPLHF.

This chain links TRBV12-3 or TRBV12-4 with TRBJ2-2, with 10 bases aligning to TRBD1. The V and J ends lost 6 bases and 2 bases, in that order; junction bases with no gene match: 3. The CDR3 sequence is 15 residues long. The CDR3 is CASSGDRGNTGELFF. The DNA of the CDR3 is TGTGCCAGCAGCGGGGACAGGGGTAACACCGGGGAGCTGTTTTTT.

The chain has TRBV7-2 and TRBJ2-7; D gene ambiguous. Per germline, CDR1 SGHTA and CDR2 FQGNSA. The CDR3 is 15 residues long. Trimming left V 4 bases short and J 3 bases short, with 16 bases between. The DNA of the CDR3 is TGTGCCAGCAGCTGGGTTGAGGTCCGCAACTACGAGCAGTACTTC. Translated: CASSWVEVRNYEQYF.

This clonotype was detected ten times or more. This sequence joins TRBV28 and TRBJ1-6; D is uncertain. With 2 bases removed from V and 7 bases from J, the gap between germline ends came to 12 bases. Germline V gives CDR1 MDHEN, CDR2 SYDVKM. The CDR3 consists of 15 residues. The DNA of the CDR3 is TGTGCCAGCAGTTTAAACCGGGCCAGAAATTCACCCCTCCACTTT. It codes for CASSLNRARNSPLHF.

This clonotype has only a few counts. The V call is TRBV4-3, the J call TRBJ2-1; 7 nucleotides line up with TRBD2. CDR3 length equals 15 residues. V lost 6 bases and J lost 2; bases outside the gene matches: 7. Germline V CDR1 and CDR2: LGHNA, YSLEER. The chain's CDR3 is CASSATSGTYNEQFF. The DNA of the CDR3 is TGCGCCAGCAGTGCGACCAGCGGGACCTACAATGAGCAGTTCTTC.

The genes are TRBV21-1 and TRBJ1-6. TRBV21-1 is marked as a pseudogene. There are 16 residues in the CDR3. The CDR3 loop reads CASSVGRVPLESPLHF. For the CDR3, the DNA is TGTGCCAGCTCCGTGGGTAGGGTACCCTTAGAGTCACCCCTCCACTTT.

In this sample, this clonotype turned up many times. The gene calls are TRBV7-6 and TRBJ2-3, with D uncertain. V was trimmed by 1 base and J by 2 bases, leaving 10 bases between them. There are 15 residues in the CDR3. CDR1 SGHVS and CDR2 FNYEAQ come from the germline V gene. The CDR3 DNA follows: TGTGCCAGCAGCTTAGTGGCATTCCCCACAGATACGCAGTATTTT. Translated, it gives CASSLVAFPTDTQYF.

V is TRBV28 and J is TRBJ2-2; the D call may be TRBD1 or TRBD2 (5 bases each). V lost 6 bases and J 7 bases, leaving 12 bases between the germline ends. Looked up from germline, CDR1 is MDHEN and CDR2 is SYDVKM. This CDR3 has 13 amino acids. Here the CDR3 reads CASRSGSLGELFF. CDR3 coding DNA: TGTGCCAGCAGATCAGGGAGTCTCGGGGAGCTGTTTTTT.

V and J are TRBV20-1 and TRBJ2-5; the match to TRBD2 covers 8 bases. The CDR3 totals 14 residues. Germline V gives CDR1 DFQATT, CDR2 SNEGSKA (reference sequence). V dropped 5 bases and J dropped 5; count of bases not matched to a gene: 10. In DNA, the CDR3 is TGCAGTGCTGGGGCTAGCGGGCGTGGGGAGACCCAGTACTTC. It encodes CSAGASGRGETQYF.

The table lists this clonotype with many counts. The rearrangement links TRBV18 to TRBJ2-5; TRBD1 agrees at 8 bases. This CDR3 has 16 amino acids. Germline assignment: CDR1 KGHSH and CDR2 LQKENI. V gave up 3 bases and J gave up 3 bases; unmatched junction bases: 9. The CDR3, as DNA: TGTGCCAGCTCACCCACGCTGGGACAGGCAAAAGAGACCCAGTACTTC. Translating gives CASSPTLGQAKETQYF.

This clonotype was detected many times. The J gene is TRBJ1-2, the V gene TRBV5-4; no clear D. The germline CDR1 and CDR2 sequences are SGHNT and YYREEE (reference sequence). This CDR3 is 13 amino acids long. V was shortened by 0 bases and J by 4 bases, with 7 bases between the two germline ends. The DNA of the CDR3 is TGTGCCAGCAGCTTGGACACCTTCTATGGCTACACCTTC. This gives the protein CASSLDTFYGYTF.

Ten or more counts support this clonotype. This chain uses TRBV20-1 with TRBJ2-5, with TRBD2 matching 12 bases. V dropped 4 bases and J dropped 4; count of bases not matched to a gene: 4. CDR1 DFQATT and CDR2 SNEGSKA come from the germline V gene (reference sequence). The CDR3 length is 14 residues. CDR3: CSAKLAGGVETQYF. The DNA for the CDR3 is TGCAGTGCTAAACTAGCGGGAGGAGTAGAGACCCAGTACTTC.

The chain carries TRBV5-1 and TRBJ1-4, with a possible D match to TRBD1 (6 bases). The V gene's germline CDR1 is SGHRS and CDR2 YFSETQ. The CDR3 runs to 15 residues. Between the trimmed V and J ends, which lost 2 bases and 3 bases, there was a span of 11 bases. CDR3 nucleotides: TGCGCCAGCAGCTTTCAGGGGTCATCTAATGAAAAACTGTTTTTT. This gives the protein CASSFQGSSNEKLFF.

This clonotype was seen repeatedly, ten times or more. The rearrangement links TRBV28 to TRBJ2-7; 9 nucleotides agree with TRBD1. The CDR3 runs 15 residues. The germline V gene encodes CDR1 MDHEN and CDR2 SYDVKM. The V segment lost 6 bases and the J segment 6 bases; nucleotides outside the gene matches: 12. The CDR3 protein is CASSYPRRQGVEQYF. As DNA, the CDR3 is TGTGCCAGCAGCTACCCCAGGAGACAGGGGGTCGAGCAGTACTTC.

This clonotype was counted ten times or more. The chain combines TRBV7-6 with TRBJ2-1; 14 bases align to TRBD2. V shed 1 base, J shed 10 bases, and the junction held 6 bases outside the gene matches. The CDR3 spans 16 residues. Germline V gene lookup returns CDR1 SGHVS and CDR2 FNYEAQ. The CDR3: CASSLEGLAGVREQFF. CDR3 DNA: TGTGCCAGCAGCTTAGAGGGACTAGCGGGAGTCCGGGAGCAGTTCTTC. The variable domain in full, completed from reference TRBV7-6 and TRBJ2-1, reads GAGVSQSPRYKVTKRGQDVALRCDPISGHVSLYWYRQALGQGPEFLTYFNYEAQQDKSGLPNDRFSAERPEGSISTLTIQRTEQRDSAMYRCASSLEGLAGVREQFFGPGTRLTVL.

This clonotype was seen only once. The genes are TRBV4-2 and TRBJ2-7; 10 bases are shared with TRBD2. The CDR3 sequence is 18 residues long. Germline values: CDR1 LGHNA, CDR2 YNFKEQ. Trimming cost V 0 bases and J 4 bases; bases outside gene matches: 12. The CDR3 DNA follows: TGTGCCAGCAGCCAAGACGGGCTAGCGGGAGCTTGGGTGTACGAGCAGTACTTC. Protein: CASSQDGLAGAWVYEQYF.